These 7 T cell receptor beta chains were sequenced from one sample in a study of blood T cell repertoires in COVID-19. Produced via immunoSEQ multiplex PCR; TCRdb's table is partial and in-frame only. The sample has some 200,000 clones; around four fifths are singletons. Sequenced material: peripheral blood. These receptors all stem from a woman in her seventies with COVID-19, enrolled during active disease.

This clone was seen only once. V usage is TRBV4-2 and J usage is TRBJ2-1, with D possibly matching TRBD2 (6 bases). The CDR3 length is 18 residues. The V end was cut by 4 bases, the J end by 8 bases, with 27 bases between. Looked up from germline, CDR1 is LGHNA and CDR2 is YNFKEQ. The CDR3 is CASSPQGPGGDRRDEQFF. The CDR3 DNA reads as TGTGCCAGCAGCCCTCAGGGCCCCGGCGGGGACCGGCGGGATGAGCAGTTCTTC.

This clone was detected only once. The chain combines TRBV6-5 with TRBJ2-7; 9 positions match TRBD2. The CDR3 extends over 14 amino acids. The junction had 9 bases not matched to a gene; V was cut back by 10 bases and J by 2 bases. From germline, CDR1 is MNHEY and CDR2 SVGAGI. CDR3 residues: CATHSGGVPYEQYV. The DNA of the CDR3 is TGTGCCACCCATAGCGGGGGTGTTCCCTACGAGCAGTACGTC.

In the case of this clone: Within the sample, other DNA sequences also encode this same CDR3. The V and J genes are TRBV6-6 and TRBJ1-1; tentative D call: TRBD1 (6 bases). V lost 5 bases to trimming and J lost 1 base, with 11 bases between them. Germline V CDR1 and CDR2: MNHNY, SVGAGI (reference sequence). The CDR3 covers 14 residues. In DNA, the CDR3 is TGTGCCAGCAGTCCGACAGGCGGGAACACTGAAGCTTTCTTT. Translating it yields CASSPTGGNTEAFF.

The chain couples TRBV20-1 to TRBJ2-1, with 8 bases fitting TRBD2. J lost 10 bases, V lost 8 bases, and 7 bases had no gene match. In germline, CDR1 is DFQATT, CDR2 SNEGSKA (reference sequence). The CDR3 has 11 amino acids. The CDR3 DNA reads as TGCAGTCCCCGGGGGGGATCCGAGCAGTTCTTC. It codes for CSPRGGSEQFF.

The rearrangement joins TRBV14 to TRBJ1-2; unclear D gene. There are 14 residues in the CDR3. Germline V gives CDR1 SGHDN, CDR2 FVKESK. Trimming stripped 1 base from V and 1 base from J, with 7 bases between. The CDR3: CASSQGRINYGYTF. The CDR3 DNA follows: TGTGCCAGCAGCCAAGGGAGGATTAACTATGGCTACACCTTC.

The J gene is TRBJ2-5, the V gene TRBV19, with 7 bases matching TRBD1. The length of the CDR3 is 16 residues. Germline CDR1 LNHDA, CDR2 SQIVND (reference sequence). V was clipped by 8 bases and J by 1 base; unmatched bases: 13. The chain's CDR3 is CASLNLETGTQETQYF. CDR3 nucleotides: TGTGCCAGTCTGAATTTAGAGACAGGGACCCAAGAGACCCAGTACTTC.

J is TRBJ2-1 and V is TRBV6-2 or TRBV6-3; tentatively, D is TRBD1 (6 bases). Germline CDR1 is MNHEY and CDR2 is SVGEGT. This CDR3 region has 14 residues. V dropped 4 bases and J dropped 5 bases, with 12 bases sitting between them. In DNA form, the CDR3 reads TGTGCCAGCAGTTCCGGCTACAGGGACAATGAGCAGTTCTTC. This gives the protein CASSSGYRDNEQFF.